Listed below are T cell receptor beta chains from one sample, sequenced in a study of cytomegalovirus exposure and HLA in healthy donors. Assay: immunoSEQ multiplex PCR; the TCRdb copy retains only in-frame clones and omits some. The profile shows about 160,000 clones, roughly 76% of them singletons. Sample: PBMCs. These receptors came from a woman aged 50 to 60 in good health and CMV-seronegative. Both conserved end residues are part of each CDR3. D genes are given only for firm matches. Expanded clones are given a class, and other clones once, few, many or no size at all.

D gene	clone size	V gene	J gene	CDR3 protein	CDR3 DNA
NA	NA	TRBV30	TRBJ1-1	CAWSGVRNTEAFF	TGTGCCTGGAGCGGGGTGAGGAACACTGAAGCTTTCTTT
NA	NA	TRBV10-3	TRBJ2-3	CAISLAADTQYF	TGTGCCATCAGCTTAGCCGCAGATACGCAGTATTTT
NA	NA	TRBV5-1	TRBJ2-6	CASSGLGDRGYSGANVLTF	TGCGCCAGCAGCGGCTTAGGAGATAGGGGGTACTCTGGGGCCAACGTCCTGACTTTC
NA	NA	TRBV2	TRBJ2-2	CASRGGVNTGELFF	TGTGCCAGCAGAGGCGGGGTGAACACCGGGGAGCTGTTTTTT
NA	NA	TRBV6-5	TRBJ2-2	CASRSANTGELFF	TGTGCCAGCAGGAGTGCAAACACCGGGGAGCTGTTTTTT
TRBD1	few	TRBV18	TRBJ2-1	CASSGQGYSYNEQFF	TGTGCCAGCTCAGGACAGGGGTACTCCTACAATGAGCAGTTCTTC
NA	NA	TRBV5-4	TRBJ2-5	CASSQQETQYF	TGTGCCAGCAGCCAGCAAGAGACCCAGTACTTC
TRBD1	NA	TRBV7-2	TRBJ1-6	CASSLTGQTNSPLHF	TGTGCCAGCAGCCTCACGGGACAGACTAATTCACCCCTCCACTTT
NA	NA	TRBV29-1	TRBJ1-2	CSVEGGRFSGYTF	TGCAGCGTTGAAGGGGGCAGGTTCTCTGGCTACACCTTC
TRBD2	NA	TRBV5-1	TRBJ2-5	CASSQTSGRAPETQYF	TGCGCCAGCAGCCAGACTAGCGGGAGGGCCCCTGAGACCCAGTACTTC
TRBD2	NA	TRBV7-7	TRBJ2-2	CASSPLAGSNTGELFF	TGTGCCAGCAGCCCGCTAGCGGGATCGAACACCGGGGAGCTGTTTTTT
TRBD1	medium-sized	TRBV5-4	TRBJ1-1	CASSLDRGQREAFF	TGTGCCAGCAGCTTGGACAGGGGGCAACGAGAAGCTTTCTTT
NA	few	TRBV7-8	TRBJ1-6	CASSLARGSPLHF	TGTGCCAGCAGCTTAGCAAGGGGCTCACCCCTCCACTTT
TRBD1	NA	TRBV7-2	TRBJ2-7	CASSLAQGASEQYF	TGTGCCAGCAGCTTAGCGCAGGGGGCGAGTGAGCAGTACTTC
TRBD2	few	TRBV5-1	TRBJ2-2	CASSPFTRGSNTGELFF	TGCGCCAGCAGCCCATTCACTCGCGGGAGTAATACCGGGGAGCTGTTTTTT
NA	NA	TRBV9	TRBJ1-6	CASRGRASNSPLHF	TGTGCCAGCAGGGGCAGGGCATCTAATTCACCCCTCCACTTT
NA	NA	TRBV7-2	TRBJ1-5	CASSLLNQPQHF	TGTGCCAGCAGCCTACTTAATCAGCCCCAGCATTTT
NA	NA	TRBV6-6	TRBJ1-1	CASSIRVNTEAFF	TGTGCCAGCAGCATACGGGTGAACACTGAAGCTTTCTTT
NA	NA	TRBV6-6	TRBJ1-5	CASSSSSYQPQHF	TGTGCCAGCAGCTCGTCCTCCTATCAGCCCCAGCATTTT
TRBD1	NA	TRBV25-1	TRBJ2-7	CASSESEGAQYEQYF	TGTGCCAGCAGTGAATCCGAGGGGGCGCAGTACGAGCAGTACTTC
NA	NA	TRBV27	TRBJ1-4	CATRRNRVANEKLFF	TGTGCCACCCGACGAAACAGGGTTGCTAATGAAAAACTGTTTTTT
TRBD2	NA	TRBV11-2	TRBJ2-1	CASSFITSGGGEQFF	TGTGCCAGCAGCTTCATAACTAGCGGGGGTGGTGAGCAGTTCTTC
TRBD2	NA	TRBV27	TRBJ2-7	CASSLSPWGGEYF	TGTGCCAGCAGTTTATCGCCCTGGGGGGGTGAATACTTC
TRBD1	few	TRBV5-4	TRBJ1-3	CASRPGTGGGNTIYF	TGTGCCAGCAGACCCGGGACAGGGGGTGGAAACACCATATATTTT
NA	NA	TRBV7-8	TRBJ1-4	CASTQIRGTGEKLFF	TGTGCCAGCACCCAGATACGGGGAACGGGAGAAAAACTGTTTTTT
TRBD1	NA	TRBV7-3	TRBJ2-7	CASSLLPGGSYEQYF	TGTGCCAGCAGCTTACTCCCAGGGGGTAGCTACGAGCAGTACTTC
TRBD2	NA	TRBV7-9	TRBJ2-3	CASSRAGTDTQYF	TGTGCCAGCAGCCGAGCGGGAACAGATACGCAGTATTTT
NA	NA	TRBV6-1	TRBJ2-3	CASGLIGTDTQYF	TGTGCCAGCGGACTGATTGGCACAGATACGCAGTATTTT
TRBD2	NA	TRBV28	TRBJ2-1	CASISLGTSGSNEQFF	TGTGCCAGCATATCGCTAGGGACTAGCGGGAGCAATGAGCAGTTCTTC
NA	few	TRBV15	TRBJ1-5	CATSRDSNTGVSNQPQHF	TGTGCCACCAGCAGAGATAGCAATACAGGAGTGAGCAATCAGCCCCAGCATTTT
TRBD2	NA	TRBV5-5	TRBJ2-1	CASSLGSGTYNEQFF	TGTGCCAGCAGCTTGGGTAGCGGGACCTACAATGAGCAGTTCTTC
TRBD1	once	TRBV29-1	TRBJ1-1	CSAGQGSTEAFF	TGCAGCGCCGGACAGGGGAGCACTGAAGCTTTCTTT